The next 29 T cell receptor beta chains were all read from a single sample in a study of cytomegalovirus exposure and HLA in healthy donors. The protocol was immunoSEQ multiplex PCR, while the TCRdb copy is restricted to in-frame clones and leaves out a portion. The sample lists 150,000 to 200,000 clones; around nine tenths were seen once. The material sequenced was PBMCs. The receptors shown here come from a man younger than 30 in good health and CMV-seropositive.

The chain couples TRBV19 to TRBJ1-2, with 12 bases lining up with TRBD1. Germline V gene sequence: CDR1 LNHDA, CDR2 SQIVND (reference sequence). With 5 bases clipped from V and 8 bases from J, the junction kept 18 bases outside the gene matches. The CDR3 consists of 18 residues. The DNA for the CDR3 is TGTGCCAGTAGTCCCGGGACAGGGGGCGAATCTTGGGTCGCCGGCTACACCTTC. Residues: CASSPGTGGESWVAGYTF.

The chain employs TRBV6-1 and TRBJ2-7; possible D gene TRBD1, 5 bases. The germline V gene has CDR1 MNHNS and CDR2 SASEGT. This CDR3 is 15 amino acids long. V shed 5 bases and J shed 1 base, with 15 bases lying between them. DNA of the CDR3: TGTGCCAGCAGTCCGCAGGCGGCAGGGTCCTACGAGCAGTACTTC. Translated: CASSPQAAGSYEQYF.

As for this clone: The sample holds other DNA sequences that translate to the same CDR3. V is TRBV19 and J is TRBJ2-7; possibly TRBD1 for D (5 bases). The V end lost 5 bases, the J end lost 2 bases, and 13 bases lay between the germline ends. The CDR3 has 14 amino acids. The germline gives CDR1 LNHDA, CDR2 SQIVND (reference sequence). In nucleotides, the CDR3 is TGTGCCAGTAGTCCCGGCACAGGCACCTACGAGCAGTACTTC. It codes for CASSPGTGTYEQYF. Using reference TRBV19 and TRBJ2-7 for the parts outside the CDR3, the full variable domain is DGGITQSPKYLFRKEGQNVTLSCEQNLNHDAMYWYRQDPGQGLRLIYYSQIVNDFQKGDIAEGYSVSREKKESFPLTVTSAQKNPTAFYLCASSPGTGTYEQYFGPGTRLTVT.

This clone was recorded only once. The chain couples TRBV5-5 to TRBJ2-1; possible D gene TRBD1, 7 bases. The CDR3 spans 15 residues. Trimming cost V 4 bases and J 6 bases, with 17 bases left between them. Per germline, CDR1 SGHKS and CDR2 YYEKEE (reference sequence). The CDR3 is CASSVGGTVVNEQFF. In DNA form, the CDR3 reads TGTGCCAGCAGCGTCGGAGGGACAGTTGTCAATGAGCAGTTCTTC.

V and J are TRBV9 and TRBJ2-3; 8 nucleotides match TRBD2. Germline V lookup: CDR1 SGDLS, CDR2 YYNGEE. The CDR3 has 14 amino acids. After removal of 0 bases from V and 6 bases from J, the junction contained 3 bases not matched to a gene. The CDR3 reads CASSVGASGDTQYF. In DNA form, the CDR3 reads TGTGCCAGCAGCGTAGGGGCTAGCGGGGATACGCAGTATTTT. The full variable domain, rest sourced from reference TRBV9 and TRBJ2-3, is DSGVTQTPKHLITATGQRVTLRCSPRSGDLSVYWYQQSLDQGLQFLIQYYNGEERAKGNILERFSAQQFPDLHSELNLSSLELGDSALYFCASSVGASGDTQYFGPGTRLTVL.

The chain couples TRBV18 to TRBJ2-7; TRBD1 matches at 7 bases. The CDR3 extends over 13 amino acids. Germline CDR1 reads KGHSH; CDR2 reads LQKENI. J was trimmed by 11 bases and V by 2 bases; bases with no gene match: 9. CDR3 DNA: TGTGCCAGCTCACCAATTACGGGGACAGAGAAGTACTTC. Amino acids: CASSPITGTEKYF.

This rearrangement joins TRBV9 to TRBJ1-3; D may be TRBD1 (5 bases). CDR1 is SGDLS and CDR2 is YYNGEE in the germline V gene. V was cut by 2 bases and J by 10 bases, with 16 bases left in between. The CDR3 has 14 amino acids. In DNA form, the CDR3 reads TGTGCCAGCAGCGTTGACTTGTTTGGGGGGACCATATATTTT. This codes for CASSVDLFGGTIYF.

This chain uses TRBV13 with TRBJ1-6; D remains unclear. The V gene's germline CDR1 is PRHDT and CDR2 FYEKMQ (reference sequence). Trimming removed 3 bases from V and 5 bases from J, with 8 bases in between. The length of the CDR3 is 14 residues. The CDR3 nucleotides read TGTGCCAGCAGCTTTAACAGTAATAATTCACCCCTCCACTTT. Translated: CASSFNSNNSPLHF.

The CDR3 DNA reads TGTGCCAGCTTTGCAGGAGCGGGGTGGTCTGGGGCCAACGTCCTGACTTTC. Residues: CASFAGAGWSGANVLTF. The J gene is TRBJ2-6, the V gene TRBV2, with 7 bases aligning to TRBD2. The germline CDR1 and CDR2 sequences are SNHLY and FYNNEI. The CDR3 runs to 17 residues. The ends lost 8 bases at V and 1 base at J; junction bases unmatched: 11.

This clone showed up just a few times. This chain links TRBV4-2 with TRBJ2-7; tentatively, D is TRBD1 (5 bases). Trimming removed 2 bases from V and 4 bases from J, with 12 bases in between. Germline assignment: CDR1 LGHNA and CDR2 YNFKEQ. The CDR3 totals 14 residues. CDR3 in amino acids: CASSQYDRFYEQYF. In DNA form, the CDR3 reads TGTGCCAGCAGCCAATATGACAGATTTTACGAGCAGTACTTC.

The chain uses TRBV5-1 and TRBJ1-3; 7 bases match TRBD1. This CDR3 has 15 amino acids. Looked up from germline, CDR1 is SGHRS and CDR2 is YFSETQ. V shed 0 bases, J shed 4 bases, and the junction held 4 bases outside the gene matches. CDR3 in amino acids: CASSLVGGTGNTIYF. In nucleotides, the CDR3 is TGCGCCAGCAGCTTGGTAGGGGGCACAGGAAACACCATATATTTT.

This chain uses TRBV4-1 with TRBJ1-2; TRBD1 matches at 12 bases. V shed 4 bases, J shed 8 bases, and the junction held 14 bases outside the gene matches. The CDR3 has 17 residues. Germline CDR1 and CDR2: MGHRA and YSYEKL. The chain's CDR3 is CASSRSRDRGRVEGYTF. The CDR3 DNA sequence: TGCGCCAGCAGCCGCTCCCGGGACAGGGGGCGCGTGGAGGGCTACACCTTC.

The CDR3 protein is CAISETSGRDTYEQYF. DNA for the CDR3: TGTGCCATCAGTGAAACTAGCGGGCGGGATACCTACGAGCAGTACTTC. The genes are TRBV10-3 and TRBJ2-7, with 9 positions matching TRBD2. V dropped 3 bases and J dropped 2; count of bases not matched to a gene: 8. CDR3 length equals 16 residues. Germline values: CDR1 ENHRY, CDR2 SYGVKD.

This clone was found a few times. The chain couples TRBV9 to TRBJ2-2, with 7 bases that match TRBD1. This CDR3 contains 15 residues. Germline V gene data show CDR1 as SGDLS and CDR2 as YYNGEE. V gave up 4 bases and J gave up 0 bases; unmatched junction bases: 3. The CDR3 reads CASSTGTANTGELFF. The DNA for the CDR3 is TGTGCCAGCAGCACCGGGACAGCGAACACCGGGGAGCTGTTTTTT.

This clone occurred once. The chain carries TRBV9 and TRBJ1-4; the D gene is possibly TRBD1 (5 bases). CDR3 size: 15 residues. The germline V and J ends were trimmed by 1 base and 5 bases, with 12 bases remaining between them. Germline CDR1 SGDLS, CDR2 YYNGEE. CDR3: CASSVSGTPNEKLFF. DNA of the CDR3: TGTGCCAGCAGCGTATCCGGGACTCCGAATGAAAAACTGTTTTTT.

This chain links TRBV30 with TRBJ2-5, with 9 bases identical to TRBD2. V shed 8 bases, J shed 5 bases, and the junction held 12 bases outside the gene matches. Germline CDR1 GTSNPN, CDR2 SVGIG (reference sequence). CDR3 length equals 14 residues. Written as DNA, the CDR3 is TGTGCCCTAACCCGCGGGGGGGCCACGGAGACCCAGTACTTC. Residues: CALTRGGATETQYF.

This clone was seen just once. This sequence joins TRBV13 and TRBJ2-7; D perhaps matches TRBD1 (6 bases). CDR3 length equals 14 residues. In germline, CDR1 is PRHDT, CDR2 FYEKMQ (reference sequence). V was cut by 3 bases and J by 3 bases, with 12 bases left in between. The CDR3 sequence: CASSFWGLGYEQYF. Written as DNA, the CDR3 is TGTGCCAGCAGCTTTTGGGGGCTAGGCTACGAGCAGTACTTC.

CDR3 protein: CASSPRRHQGYTF. The CDR3, as DNA: TGTGCCAGCTCACCAAGAAGACACCAGGGCTACACCTTC. This chain uses TRBV18 with TRBJ1-2; no reliable D call. Germline-derived CDR1 and CDR2 are KGHSH and LQKENI. This CDR3 has 13 amino acids. Trimming pared 2 bases from V and 8 bases from J, leaving 12 bases between.

The V gene is TRBV15, the J gene TRBJ2-1; TRBD1 matches 7 bases. The germline gives CDR1 LNHNV, CDR2 YYDKDF (reference sequence). J was trimmed by 6 bases and V by 0 bases; bases with no gene match: 2. CDR3 length: 14 amino acids. In DNA, the CDR3 is TGTGCCACCAGCAGAGACCGGACAGGCAATGAGCAGTTCTTC. This gives the protein CATSRDRTGNEQFF.

V is TRBV29-1 and J is TRBJ2-3; no clear D. V lost 6 bases and J lost 1, with 8 bases in between. The CDR3 totals 12 residues. Germline V lookup: CDR1 SQVTM, CDR2 ANQGSEA. CDR3 amino acids: CSVLPRTDTQYF. In DNA, the CDR3 is TGCAGCGTCCTACCCCGCACAGATACGCAGTATTTT.

The chain uses TRBV27 and TRBJ2-3, with D possibly matching TRBD1 (5 bases). Trimming shortened V by 9 bases and J by 6 bases, and 13 bases separated the two germline ends. Germline CDR1 and CDR2: MNHEY and SMNVEV (reference sequence). The CDR3 is 12 amino acids. The CDR3 nucleotides are TGTGCCAGTTCAGGGATTCAGGATACGCAGTATTTT. Translation: CASSGIQDTQYF.

CDR3 sequence (DNA): TGTGCCAGCAGCTTACTCCGGGAGACCCAGTACTTC. This gives the protein CASSLLRETQYF. The V and J genes are TRBV7-2 and TRBJ2-5; D remains ambiguous. Trimming shortened V by 2 bases and J by 5 bases, and 6 bases separated the two germline ends. This CDR3 contains 12 residues. CDR1 is SGHTA and CDR2 is FQGNSA in the germline V gene.

This chain joins TRBV18 and TRBJ2-7; 7 bases are a match to TRBD1. The CDR3 contains 16 residues. CDR1 and CDR2 (germline): KGHSH, LQKENI. J gave up 7 bases and V 3 bases, and 15 bases lay outside the gene matches. CDR3 amino acids: CASSPTPGQRNGEQYF. CDR3 sequence (DNA): TGTGCCAGCTCACCCACTCCGGGACAGCGTAATGGGGAGCAGTACTTC.

The chain recombines TRBV7-2 with TRBJ1-2; 7 bases match TRBD1. V lost 6 bases and J lost 1; bases outside the gene matches: 8. Germline loops: CDR1 SGHTA, CDR2 FQGNSA. This CDR3 has 15 residues. CDR3 in DNA: TGTGCCAGCAGGACAGGGTCCCCCGGTAACTATGGCTACACCTTC. This sequence encodes CASRTGSPGNYGYTF.

The chain employs TRBV28 and TRBJ2-7, with no clear D. This CDR3 region has 14 residues. The ends were cut back, 6 bases at V and 2 bases at J, with 14 bases in the middle. CDR1 is MDHEN, CDR2 SYDVKM, per germline. Written as DNA, the CDR3 is TGTGCCAGCAGCCCACCGTATAGCCCCTACGAGCAGTACTTC. Translating gives CASSPPYSPYEQYF.

The CDR3 spells CASSSTSALLYF. In nucleotides, the CDR3 is TGTGCCAGCAGCTCAACTAGCGCCTTGCTGTACTTC. The chain is built from TRBV11-2 and TRBJ2-7; TRBD2 aligns across 7 bases. This CDR3 region has 12 residues. The germline V gene encodes CDR1 SGHAT and CDR2 FQNNGV. V gave up 4 bases and J gave up 12 bases; unmatched junction bases: 9.

The rearrangement joins TRBV5-1 to TRBJ1-1; D may be TRBD1 (6 bases). CDR3 length: 16 amino acids. Germline CDR1 SGHRS, CDR2 YFSETQ. Trimming stripped 0 bases from V and 3 bases from J, with 15 bases between. The chain's CDR3 is CASSLVWGRGDTEAFF. The DNA of the CDR3 is TGCGCCAGCAGCTTGGTGTGGGGCAGGGGCGACACTGAAGCTTTCTTT.

The gene calls are TRBV6-1 and TRBJ2-1; no clear D gene. The V gene's germline CDR1 is MNHNS and CDR2 SASEGT. The CDR3 contains 16 residues. Trimming cost V 3 bases and J 0 bases, with 12 bases left between them. CDR3 region: CASSDLFLSSYNEQFF. In DNA form, the CDR3 reads TGTGCCAGCAGTGACCTATTCCTAAGCTCCTACAATGAGCAGTTCTTC.

This clone appeared once. V and J are TRBV5-1 and TRBJ2-5; TRBD1 matches at 11 bases. The CDR3 contains 15 residues. Germline-derived CDR1 and CDR2 are SGHRS and YFSETQ. V was pared by 4 bases and J by 5 bases, with 7 bases of the junction left unmatched. In nucleotides, the CDR3 is TGCGCCAGCAGCGGCGGACAGGGGGCAAGTGAGACCCAGTACTTC. It yields the protein CASSGGQGASETQYF.